These 18 T cell receptor beta chains came from one sample sequenced in a study of blood T cell repertoires in COVID-19. TCRdb's copy holds only in-frame clones and misses some; the assay was immunoSEQ multiplex PCR. The sample lists about 61,000 clones; approximately 80% were seen once. Sequencing used peripheral blood. The source of these receptors is a man of 80 years or more with active or convalescent COVID-19.

This clone was detected once. The CDR3 region is CASILAGGPNTQYF. CDR3 coding DNA: TGTGCCAGCATCCTAGCGGGAGGGCCGAATACGCAGTATTTT. The chain carries TRBV2 and TRBJ2-3; 12 positions match TRBD2. The J segment lost 7 bases and the V segment lost 7 bases, leaving 6 bases of the junction unmatched. Germline-derived CDR1 and CDR2 are SNHLY and FYNNEI. This CDR3 comprises 14 residues.

V and J are TRBV28 and TRBJ1-5; 8 positions match TRBD1. Germline CDR1 reads MDHEN; CDR2 reads SYDVKM. V was pared by 6 bases and J by 6 bases, with 7 bases of the junction left unmatched. The CDR3 covers 14 residues. Written as DNA, the CDR3 is TGTGCCAGCAGGCCTCAGGGGGCTACTCAGCCCCAGCATTTT. Translation: CASRPQGATQPQHF.

The CDR3 loop reads CASSKGASDQPQHF. The CDR3 DNA reads as TGTGCCAGCAGCAAAGGGGCATCCGATCAGCCCCAGCATTTT. This rearrangement joins TRBV28 to TRBJ1-5; a weak D match, TRBD1 (5 bases). Trimming cost V 6 bases and J 5 bases, with 14 bases left between them. Germline CDR1 MDHEN, CDR2 SYDVKM. The CDR3 is 14 amino acids. Filled out from reference TRBV28 and TRBJ1-5, the complete variable domain reads DVKVTQSSRYLVKRTGEKVFLECVQDMDHENMFWYRQDPGLGLRLIYFSYDVKMKEKGDIPEGYSVSREKKERFSLILESASTNQTSMYLCASSKGASDQPQHFGDGTRLSIL.

The CDR3 bases are TGCGCCAGCTCGAAGGGGCTCGACTCTGGAAACACCATATATTTT. Translation: CASSKGLDSGNTIYF. The chain recombines TRBV5-1 with TRBJ1-3; maybe TRBD1 (5 bases). V lost 7 bases to trimming and J lost 0 bases, with 14 bases between them. Germline V lookup: CDR1 SGHRS, CDR2 YFSETQ. This CDR3 comprises 15 residues.

The genes are TRBV27 and TRBJ2-3; a weak D match, TRBD1 (5 bases). V gave up 2 bases and J gave up 0 bases, with 15 bases separating them. This CDR3 comprises 17 residues. Germline V gene lookup returns CDR1 MNHEY and CDR2 SMNVEV (reference sequence). CDR3 in DNA: TGTGCCAGCAGTTTAACGCCCGGCAGGGCGAGCACAGATACGCAGTATTTT. It translates to CASSLTPGRASTDTQYF.

V gene TRBV10-3 combines with J gene TRBJ2-3, with TRBD2 matching over 9 bases. This CDR3 is built from 15 residues. Trimming removed 4 bases from V and 4 bases from J; junction bases left unmatched: 6. Per germline, CDR1 ENHRY and CDR2 SYGVKD. The CDR3: CAISAQREVPDTQYF. As DNA, the CDR3 is TGTGCCATCAGTGCTCAGCGGGAGGTGCCAGATACGCAGTATTTT.

The J gene is TRBJ1-5, the V gene TRBV12-5; TRBD1 matches 10 bases. CDR1 is LGHNT and CDR2 is FRNRAP in the germline V gene. The J segment lost 11 bases and the V segment lost 2 bases, leaving 6 bases of the junction unmatched. CDR3 length: 14 residues. CDR3 amino acids: CASGLIGTGESQHF. The CDR3 region has the DNA TGTGCTAGTGGTTTGATAGGGACAGGGGAATCCCAGCATTTT.

This rearrangement joins TRBV5-5 to TRBJ2-1, with D maybe TRBD1 (5 bases). The germline V gene encodes CDR1 SGHKS and CDR2 YYEKEE (reference sequence). The CDR3 extends over 16 amino acids. V was shortened by 0 bases and J by 6 bases, with 16 bases between the two germline ends. CDR3 protein: CASSLASAGPGNEQFF. The CDR3 DNA sequence: TGTGCCAGCAGCTTGGCCTCGGCAGGGCCGGGCAATGAGCAGTTCTTC.

This clone was seen once. This rearrangement joins TRBV7-9 to TRBJ1-5, with D perhaps matching TRBD1 (6 bases). The CDR3 runs 13 residues. V lost 4 bases and J 4 bases, leaving 8 bases between the germline ends. Germline CDR1 is SEHNR and CDR2 is FQNEAQ (reference sequence). DNA of the CDR3: TGTGCCAGCAGCTATAGGGGGAATCAGCCCCAGCATTTT. Its translation is CASSYRGNQPQHF.

This clone was found once. This chain links TRBV5-5 with TRBJ2-3; 12 nucleotides agree with TRBD2. This CDR3 is 15 amino acids long. Losses at the gene ends were 1 base for V and 9 bases for J; bases not matched to a gene: 6. CDR1 is SGHKS, CDR2 YYEKEE, per germline (reference sequence). The CDR3 sequence is CASSLRLAGEGTQYF. The CDR3 DNA sequence: TGTGCCAGCAGCTTGCGACTAGCGGGGGAGGGGACGCAGTATTTT. Complete variable domain (other parts from reference TRBV5-5 and TRBJ2-3): DAGVTQSPTHLIKTRGQQVTLRCSPISGHKSVSWYQQVLGQGPQFIFQYYEKEERGRGNFPDRFSARQFPNYSSELNVNALLLGDSALYLCASSLRLAGEGTQYFGPGTRLTVL.

This clone was detected a few times. The chain uses TRBV5-1 and TRBJ1-4; 9 nucleotides match TRBD1. Germline V lookup: CDR1 SGHRS, CDR2 YFSETQ. V trimming: 6 bases; J trimming: 7 bases; junction bases outside the gene matches: 7. The CDR3 covers 14 residues. The CDR3 loop is CASTGTGGGEKLFF. The CDR3 DNA reads as TGCGCCAGCACGGGAACAGGGGGCGGTGAAAAACTGTTTTTT. The complete variable domain, with remaining parts taken from reference TRBV5-1 and TRBJ1-4, reads KAGVTQTPRYLIKTRGQQVTLSCSPISGHRSVSWYQQTPGQGLQFLFEYFSETQRNKGNFPGRFSGRQFSNSRSEMNVSTLELGDSALYLCASTGTGGGEKLFFGSGTQLSVL.

CDR3 loop: CSGRGGRGVNEQFF. Here the CDR3 DNA reads TGCAGCGGCCGCGGCGGGAGAGGTGTCAATGAGCAGTTCTTC. The gene calls are TRBV29-1 and TRBJ2-1; 7 nucleotides agree with TRBD2. The CDR3 loop spans 14 amino acids. The germline V gene encodes CDR1 SQVTM and CDR2 ANQGSEA. The V gene end was trimmed by 7 bases and the J gene end by 6 bases; junction bases not matched to a gene: 12.

The chain is built from TRBV5-1 and TRBJ2-5, with D tentatively TRBD2 (5 bases). Looked up from germline, CDR1 is SGHRS and CDR2 is YFSETQ. V was pared by 0 bases and J by 3 bases, with 12 bases between. The CDR3 extends over 15 amino acids. The CDR3 sequence: CASSLGGRGEETQYF. The CDR3 DNA follows: TGCGCCAGCAGCTTGGGCGGGCGTGGGGAAGAGACCCAGTACTTC.

The chain carries TRBV5-5 and TRBJ2-1, with 7 bases lining up with TRBD2. The CDR3 is made up of 15 amino acids. Per the germline V gene, CDR1 is SGHKS and CDR2 is YYEKEE (reference sequence). J lost 3 bases, V lost 2 bases, and 5 bases had no gene match. The CDR3 bases are TGTGCCAGCAGCTTCTTGGGACTATACTACAATGAGCAGTTCTTC. Its protein is CASSFLGLYYNEQFF. The full variable domain, rest sourced from reference TRBV5-5 and TRBJ2-1, is DAGVTQSPTHLIKTRGQQVTLRCSPISGHKSVSWYQQVLGQGPQFIFQYYEKEERGRGNFPDRFSARQFPNYSSELNVNALLLGDSALYLCASSFLGLYYNEQFFGPGTRLTVL.

The chain has TRBV11-3 and TRBJ2-5; the D is unclear. Deletions cut 2 bases from V and 7 bases from J, with 11 bases between. The germline gives CDR1 SGHNT, CDR2 YENEEA. The CDR3 has 13 amino acids. CDR3 region: CASSLTPSATQYF. DNA of the CDR3: TGTGCCAGCAGCTTAACTCCAAGTGCGACCCAGTACTTC. Together with reference TRBV11-3 and TRBJ2-5, the CDR3 gives the full variable domain: EAGVVQSPRYKIIEKKQPVAFWCNPISGHNTLYWYLQNLGQGPELLIRYENEEAVDDSQLPKDRFSAERLKGVDSTLKIQPAELGDSAVYLCASSLTPSATQYFGPGTRLLVL.

The chain is built from TRBV7-9 and TRBJ2-5, with D perhaps TRBD1 (6 bases). The CDR3 contains 16 residues. Germline values: CDR1 SEHNR, CDR2 FQNEAQ (reference sequence). V dropped 1 base and J dropped 2 bases, with 14 bases sitting between them. The chain's CDR3 is CASSLGDTNTQETQYF. The DNA of the CDR3 is TGTGCCAGCAGCTTAGGGGACACCAATACGCAAGAGACCCAGTACTTC. The full variable domain, with the rest looked up from reference TRBV7-9 and TRBJ2-5, is DTGVSQNPRHKITKRGQNVTFRCDPISEHNRLYWYRQTLGQGPEFLTYFQNEAQLEKSRLLSDRFSAERPKGSFSTLEIQRTEQGDSAMYLCASSLGDTNTQETQYFGPGTRLLVL.

This clone was seen more than once but under ten times. The V gene is TRBV11-2, the J gene TRBJ1-2; 8 bases line up with TRBD1. V trimming: 6 bases; J trimming: 2 bases; junction bases outside the gene matches: 8. The length of the CDR3 is 15 residues. Germline V CDR1 and CDR2: SGHAT, FQNNGV. The DNA of the CDR3 is TGTGCCAGCAGACCCGCGGACAGGGCAAACTATGGCTACACCTTC. As protein: CASRPADRANYGYTF.

The chain links TRBV6-5 to TRBJ2-7, with 8 bases aligning to TRBD1. Germline lookup yields CDR1 MNHEY and CDR2 SVGAGI. This CDR3 is 14 amino acids long. Unmatched junction bases numbered 11, after V lost 6 bases and J lost 7 bases. The chain's CDR3 is CASRAAGQGREQYF. The DNA of the CDR3 is TGTGCCAGCAGAGCCGCCGGACAGGGAAGGGAGCAGTACTTC.